A single sample gave rise to the 20 T cell receptor beta chains below, sequenced in a study of cytomegalovirus exposure and HLA in healthy donors. Both 60 Vbeta primers and 13 Jbeta primers went into the PCR. The table came from immunoSEQ multiplex PCR; TCRdb's copy has only in-frame clones and leaves some out. This sample's table has some 40,000 clones. The specimen sequenced was PBMCs. The receptors here all came from a male donor in good health and CMV-seronegative.

The rearrangement uses TRBV15 and TRBJ1-5; no clear D. The CDR3 covers 13 residues. Trimming pared 0 bases from V and 9 bases from J, leaving 9 bases between. Per the germline V gene, CDR1 is LNHNV and CDR2 is YYDKDF (reference sequence). CDR3 DNA: TGTGCCACCAGCAGAGATAACCGGGGGCCCCAGCATTTT. Its translation: CATSRDNRGPQHF.

The V call is TRBV4-1, the J call TRBJ1-5; D is ambiguous. Germline loops: CDR1 MGHRA, CDR2 YSYEKL. V was pared by 3 bases and J by 5 bases, with 11 bases between. CDR3 length: 14 amino acids. The CDR3 loop reads CASSHEGFDQPQHF. The CDR3 region has the DNA TGCGCCAGCAGCCACGAGGGTTTTGATCAGCCCCAGCATTTT.

J is TRBJ2-2 and V is TRBV11-2, with D possibly matching TRBD1 (5 bases). V was shortened by 3 bases and J by 10 bases, with 6 bases between the two germline ends. CDR3 size: 11 residues. Looked up from germline, CDR1 is SGHAT and CDR2 is FQNNGV. CDR3 DNA: TGTGCCAGCAGCTTCGGACAGGAGCTGTTTTTT. It yields the protein CASSFGQELFF.

The chain couples TRBV7-9 to TRBJ2-7, with 7 bases fitting TRBD1. The CDR3 covers 15 residues. V dropped 0 bases and J dropped 7; count of bases not matched to a gene: 9. CDR1 and CDR2 (germline): SEHNR, FQNEAQ (reference sequence). This chain's CDR3 is CASSLAWDSTKEQYF. In DNA form, the CDR3 reads TGTGCCAGCAGCTTAGCCTGGGACAGTACTAAGGAGCAGTACTTC.

The chain links TRBV7-8 to TRBJ2-2; 11 nucleotides match TRBD2. Germline CDR1 reads SGHVS; CDR2 reads FQNEAQ. The CDR3 length is 16 residues. J lost 1 base, V lost 5 bases, and 3 bases had no gene match. The DNA of the CDR3 is TGTGCCAGCAGCAAGGGACTAGCGGTGAACACCGGGGAGCTGTTTTTT. Its translation: CASSKGLAVNTGELFF.

V and J are TRBV7-9 and TRBJ2-3; maybe TRBD2 (5 bases). Germline CDR1 is SEHNR and CDR2 is FQNEAQ (reference sequence). This CDR3 has 15 residues. V was clipped by 4 bases and J by 0 bases, with 11 bases between them. CDR3 DNA sequence: TGTGCCAGCAGCTCCCTCTCTAGCAGCACAGATACGCAGTATTTT. Translating gives CASSSLSSSTDTQYF.

The chain has TRBV13 and TRBJ1-6, with 8 bases fitting TRBD1. Trimming at V came to 5 bases and at J to 5 bases, leaving 11 bases not matched to a gene. Germline V lookup: CDR1 PRHDT, CDR2 FYEKMQ (reference sequence). The CDR3 is made up of 17 amino acids. This CDR3 reads CASSLRTGTFHNSPLHF. The DNA of the CDR3 is TGTGCCAGCAGCCTCCGGACAGGGACTTTCCATAATTCACCCCTCCACTTT.

This chain uses TRBV6-1 with TRBJ1-5; no definite D call. V lost 6 bases and J 9 bases, leaving 15 bases between the germline ends. Germline V gene lookup returns CDR1 MNHNS and CDR2 SASEGT. This CDR3 has 13 residues. The CDR3 reads CASREIHQGPQHF. CDR3 DNA: TGTGCCAGCAGGGAGATCCACCAAGGGCCCCAGCATTTT.

The V gene is TRBV6-1, the J gene TRBJ1-6, with D maybe TRBD1 (5 bases). Per the germline V gene, CDR1 is MNHNS and CDR2 is SASEGT. This CDR3 is 13 amino acids long. Trimming shortened V by 7 bases and J by 4 bases, and 8 bases separated the two germline ends. The CDR3 region is CASTAGYNSPLHF. Written as DNA, the CDR3 is TGTGCCAGCACGGCAGGGTATAATTCACCCCTCCACTTT.

The V and J genes are TRBV28 and TRBJ2-7, with D perhaps TRBD1 (5 bases). This CDR3 spans 15 amino acids. The V and J ends lost 7 bases and 0 bases respectively, with 16 bases between them. Germline V gene data show CDR1 as MDHEN and CDR2 as SYDVKM. As DNA, the CDR3 is TGTGCCAGCACCCCACGAAGGGGTTACTCCTACGAGCAGTACTTC. Its translation is CASTPRRGYSYEQYF.

The rearrangement uses TRBV4-1 and TRBJ1-4, with a tentative D call TRBD1 (6 bases). The length of the CDR3 is 16 residues. V was trimmed by 2 bases and J by 8 bases, leaving 18 bases between them. Germline CDR1 and CDR2: MGHRA and YSYEKL. CDR3: CASSQHQIRGGEKLFF. In DNA, the CDR3 is TGCGCCAGCAGCCAACACCAAATCAGGGGAGGGGAAAAACTGTTTTTT.

The V and J genes are TRBV25-1 and TRBJ2-1; D is undetermined. The V end lost 0 bases, the J end lost 6 bases, and 3 bases lay between the germline ends. Germline-derived CDR1 and CDR2 are MGHDK and SYGVNS. The CDR3 contains 12 residues. DNA for the CDR3: TGTGCCAGCAGTGAATATAGCAATGAGCAGTTCTTC. Protein: CASSEYSNEQFF.

V is TRBV7-3 and J is TRBJ2-1, with unresolved D. The V end was cut by 3 bases, the J end by 0 bases, with 12 bases between. The CDR3 spans 16 residues. CDR1 is SGHTA, CDR2 FQGTGA, per germline. The CDR3 DNA reads as TGTGCCAGCAGCTTCAGGAAGGTGGGCTCCTACAATGAGCAGTTCTTC. It codes for CASSFRKVGSYNEQFF.

As regards this clone: Relative to the germline gene, one junction end is altered; a read error may explain this. The same CDR3 is also encoded by other DNA sequences in this sample. The J gene is TRBJ2-7, the V gene TRBV7-2; 10 bases are shared with TRBD2. There are 14 residues in the CDR3. CDR1 SGHTA and CDR2 FQGNSA come from the germline V gene. The CDR3 DNA is TGCGCCAGCAGCTCAGGACTAGCGGTTGGAGAGCAGTACTTC. Translation gives CASSSGLAVGEQYF. The variable domain in full, completed from reference TRBV7-2 and TRBJ2-7, reads GAGVSQSPSNKVTEKGKDVELRCDPISGHTALYWYRQSLGQGLEFLIYFQGNSAPDKSGLPSDRFSAERTGGSVSTLTIQRTQQEDSAVYLCASSSGLAVGEQYFGPGTRLTVT.

The genes are TRBV29-1 and TRBJ2-7; the D gene is possibly TRBD2 (6 bases). The germline V and J ends were trimmed by 7 bases and 0 bases, with 13 bases remaining between them. The germline V gene encodes CDR1 SQVTM and CDR2 ANQGSEA. This CDR3 comprises 13 residues. The DNA of the CDR3 is TGCAGCGCCTGGGACTCCGGCTCCTACGAGCAGTACTTC. Translated: CSAWDSGSYEQYF.

The chain employs TRBV7-9 and TRBJ2-1; 7 bases agree with TRBD2. The CDR3 totals 11 residues. V lost 8 bases to trimming and J lost 9 bases; unmatched junction nucleotides: 4. The germline gives CDR1 SEHNR, CDR2 FQNEAQ (reference sequence). This CDR3 is CASAWGGEQFF. The DNA for the CDR3 is TGTGCCAGCGCTTGGGGGGGTGAGCAGTTCTTC.

The chain is built from TRBV6-1 and TRBJ2-2; 7 bases agree with TRBD1. The germline V gene has CDR1 MNHNS and CDR2 SASEGT. The CDR3 is 14 amino acids. V lost 7 bases and J lost 1; bases outside the gene matches: 3. CDR3 sequence: CASNRQGNTGELFF. CDR3 bases: TGTGCCAGCAATCGACAGGGGAACACCGGGGAGCTGTTTTTT.

This rearrangement joins TRBV15 to TRBJ1-5, with D maybe TRBD1 (6 bases). Germline loops: CDR1 LNHNV, CDR2 YYDKDF (reference sequence). V dropped 3 bases and J dropped 4 bases, with 19 bases sitting between them. This CDR3 is built from 17 residues. CDR3 loop: CATSSPGREQGNQPQHF. In DNA form, the CDR3 reads TGTGCCACCAGCAGCCCTGGTCGCGAACAGGGAAATCAGCCCCAGCATTTT.

The V and J genes are TRBV30 and TRBJ2-5; weak D call: TRBD2 (5 bases). Trimming left V 0 bases short and J 1 base short, with 12 bases between. The CDR3 spans 15 residues. CDR1 is GTSNPN and CDR2 is SVGIG in the germline V gene (reference sequence). For the CDR3, the DNA is TGTGCCTGGAGTGTTGGAGGCAGGCTCCAAGAGACCCAGTACTTC. Protein product: CAWSVGGRLQETQYF.

J is TRBJ1-5 and V is TRBV27; D call uncertain. Germline V gives CDR1 MNHEY, CDR2 SMNVEV (reference sequence). The CDR3 has 13 residues. Trimming took off 5 bases at V and 3 bases at J, with 8 bases between the two ends. The CDR3 loop is CASSALPNQPQHF. The CDR3 DNA sequence: TGTGCCAGCAGTGCGCTCCCCAATCAGCCCCAGCATTTT.